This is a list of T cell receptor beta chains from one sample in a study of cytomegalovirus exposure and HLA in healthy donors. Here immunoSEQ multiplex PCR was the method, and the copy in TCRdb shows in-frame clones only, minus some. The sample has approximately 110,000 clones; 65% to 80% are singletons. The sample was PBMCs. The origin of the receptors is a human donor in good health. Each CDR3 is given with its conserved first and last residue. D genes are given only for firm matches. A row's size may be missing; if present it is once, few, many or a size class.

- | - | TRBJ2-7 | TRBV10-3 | TGTGCCATCAGTGAGACTAGCTACGAGCAGTACTTC | CAISETSYEQYF
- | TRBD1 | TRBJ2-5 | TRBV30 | TGTGCTTTTCTACAGGGGGTATTAGGGGAGACCCAGTACTTC | CAFLQGVLGETQYF
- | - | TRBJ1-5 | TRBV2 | TGTGCCAGCACCATCCAGGCACTCCAGGGGCCCCAGCATTTT | CASTIQALQGPQHF
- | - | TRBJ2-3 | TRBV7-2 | TGTGCCAGCAGCAATAGGGGGGGGCTATTCACAGATACGCAGTATTTT | CASSNRGGLFTDTQYF
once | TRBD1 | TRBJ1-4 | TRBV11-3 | TGTGCCAGCAGCCCTCGGACAGGGCAGGGGGGCCCTGCAACTAATGAAAAACTGTTTTTT | CASSPRTGQGGPATNEKLFF
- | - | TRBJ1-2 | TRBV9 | TGTGCCAGCAGCGTATGGGGGGGAACTAACTATGGCTACACCTTC | CASSVWGGTNYGYTF
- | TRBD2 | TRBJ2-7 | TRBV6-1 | TGTGCCAGCAGTGATTTAATCAGCGGGAGGGCGAAAGAGCAGTACTTC | CASSDLISGRAKEQYF
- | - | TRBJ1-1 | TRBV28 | TGTGCCAGCAGTTTTCCACTTGGACAGCACACTGAAGCTTTCTTT | CASSFPLGQHTEAFF
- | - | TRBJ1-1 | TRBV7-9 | TGTGCCAGCAGCTTACAGGGTCTGGAAAACACTGAAGCTTTCTTT | CASSLQGLENTEAFF
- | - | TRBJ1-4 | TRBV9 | TGTGCCAGCAGCCCAGGCCAGTTGGCTGAAAAACTGTTTTTT | CASSPGQLAEKLFF
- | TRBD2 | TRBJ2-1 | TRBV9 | TGTGCCAGCAGCAGCATAGCGGGACCCTACAATGAGCAGTTCTTC | CASSSIAGPYNEQFF
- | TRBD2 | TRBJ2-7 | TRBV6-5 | TGTGCCAGCAGTGTCCTAGCGGGAGGTAGCTACGAGCAGTACTTC | CASSVLAGGSYEQYF
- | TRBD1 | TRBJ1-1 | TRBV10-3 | TGTGCCATCAGGGCCGGGACAGGGGGCGAGAACACTGAAGCTTTCTTT | CAIRAGTGGENTEAFF
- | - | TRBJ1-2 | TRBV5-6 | TGTGCCAGCAGCCGTGTTGGAGCCAGCTACACCTTC | CASSRVGASYTF
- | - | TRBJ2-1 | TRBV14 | TGTGCCAGCAGCCAAGACTCTGAGCAGTTCTTC | CASSQDSEQFF
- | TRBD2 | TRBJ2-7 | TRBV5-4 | TGTGCCAGCAGCTCCGGGACTAGCGGGAACTACGAGCAGTACTTC | CASSSGTSGNYEQYF
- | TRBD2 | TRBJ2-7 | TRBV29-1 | TGCAGCCCCCTTCGTAGCGGGGTGTACTACGAGCAGTACTTC | CSPLRSGVYYEQYF
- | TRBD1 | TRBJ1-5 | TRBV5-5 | TGTGCCAGCAGCTTAGGGACAGGGGGCCAGGGGCAGCCCCAGCATTTT | CASSLGTGGQGQPQHF
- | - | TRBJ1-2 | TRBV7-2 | TGTGCCAGCAGCCTCCGTACCGCAGGGTACTATGGCTACACCTTC | CASSLRTAGYYGYTF
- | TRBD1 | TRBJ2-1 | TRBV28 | TGTGCCAGCAGTCCCGGACAGGGCCCCTACAATGAGCAGTTCTTC | CASSPGQGPYNEQFF
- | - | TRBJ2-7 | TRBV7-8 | TGTGCCAGCAGCTTAGCGCTAACTGGGGCGGCGGCCTACGAGCAGTACTTC | CASSLALTGAAAYEQYF
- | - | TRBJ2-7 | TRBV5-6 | TGTGCCAGCAGCTCCGGGGGGACACACTTGGGCGGGGAGCAGTACTTC | CASSSGGTHLGGEQYF
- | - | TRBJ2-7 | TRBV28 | TGTGCCAGCAGCCTCCCCGTAGGGGTCAGGTCCTACGAGCAGTACTTC | CASSLPVGVRSYEQYF
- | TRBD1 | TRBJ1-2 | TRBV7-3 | TGTGCCAGCAGTTCTTTTACGACAGGGCCTCATGGCTACACCTTC | CASSSFTTGPHGYTF
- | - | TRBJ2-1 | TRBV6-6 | TGTGCCACCCAGGAGGGGGCAGCAGATGAGCAGTTCTTC | CATQEGAADEQFF
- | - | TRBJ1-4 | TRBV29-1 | TGCAGCATATACCGGGCAACTAATGAAAAACTGTTTTTT | CSIYRATNEKLFF
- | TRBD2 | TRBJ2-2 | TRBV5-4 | TGTGCCAGCAGTTTTAGCGGGAGAAGGACCGGGGAGCTGTTTTTT | CASSFSGRRTGELFF
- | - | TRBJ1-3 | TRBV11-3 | TGTGCCAGCAGCTTAAGCCAGGGTTACTCTGGAAACACCATATATTTT | CASSLSQGYSGNTIYF
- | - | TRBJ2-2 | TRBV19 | TGTGCCAGTCGACCCGGGACACCGAACACCGGGGAGCTGTTTTTT | CASRPGTPNTGELFF
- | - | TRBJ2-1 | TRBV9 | TGTGCCAGCAGCGTAGACGTCGGGGGTACCAATGAGCAGTTCTTC | CASSVDVGGTNEQFF
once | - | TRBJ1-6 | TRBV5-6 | TGTGCCAGCAGCTTGGAGCCGCAGACGGGGAGTAATTCACCCCTCCACTTT | CASSLEPQTGSNSPLHF
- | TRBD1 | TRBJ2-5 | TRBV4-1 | TGCGCCAGCAGCCAAGGTCCGGGACAGGGAGGAGAGACCCAGTACTTC | CASSQGPGQGGETQYF
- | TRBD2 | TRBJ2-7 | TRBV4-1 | TGCGCCAGCAGCCAAGCCCCTACTAGCGCGTACGAGCAGTACTTC | CASSQAPTSAYEQYF
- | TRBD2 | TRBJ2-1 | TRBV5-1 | TGCGCCAGCAGCGCGGGACTAGCGGAGTACAATGAGCAGTTCTTC | CASSAGLAEYNEQFF
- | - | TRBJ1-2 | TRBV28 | TGTGCCAGCAGACCCGCCAGGACAGTCTATGGCTACACCTTC | CASRPARTVYGYTF